Shown below are 21 T cell receptor beta chains from a single sample sequenced in a study of cytomegalovirus exposure and HLA in healthy donors. Method: immunoSEQ multiplex PCR; TCRdb's copy keeps in-frame clones and lacks some. The sample records hundreds of thousands of clones, roughly 85% being singletons. Sequenced input: PBMCs. These receptors were collected from a woman in her late teens or twenties in good health and CMV-seronegative.

The J gene is TRBJ1-2, the V gene TRBV11-2, with no clear D. The CDR3 has 14 amino acids. Germline loops: CDR1 SGHAT, CDR2 FQNNGV. V lost 5 bases, J lost 0 bases, and 10 bases lay in between. The CDR3 DNA sequence: TGTGCCAGCAGCCATGACACCTCTAACTATGGCTACACCTTC. It is translated as CASSHDTSNYGYTF.

The rearrangement uses TRBV5-1 and TRBJ2-3, with 8 bases that match TRBD1. The CDR3 loop spans 15 amino acids. Looked up from germline, CDR1 is SGHRS and CDR2 is YFSETQ. The junction had 4 bases not matched to a gene; V was cut back by 4 bases and J by 0 bases. The CDR3, as DNA: TGCGCCAGCAGCGTGACAGGGGCGAGCACAGATACGCAGTATTTT. This translates into CASSVTGASTDTQYF.

A remark on this clone: The junction does not match germline at one end; this may be a read error. The chain links TRBV6-1 to TRBJ1-1; D gene ambiguous. The germline gives CDR1 MNHNS, CDR2 SASEGT. The CDR3 consists of 12 residues. This CDR3 reads CASSERVTGAFF. The CDR3, as DNA: TGTGCCAGCAGTGAAAGGGTGACTGGAGCTTTCTTT.

V usage is TRBV2 and J usage is TRBJ1-1; D is unresolved. Trimming removed 6 bases from V and 1 base from J, with 6 bases in between. The CDR3 covers 12 residues. The germline V gene has CDR1 SNHLY and CDR2 FYNNEI. CDR3 protein: CASSYRNTEAFF. CDR3 coding DNA: TGTGCCAGCAGCTACAGGAACACTGAAGCTTTCTTT. Together with reference TRBV2 and TRBJ1-1, the CDR3 gives the full variable domain: EPEVTQTPSHQVTQMGQEVILRCVPISNHLYFYWYRQILGQKVEFLVSFYNNEISEKSEIFDDQFSVERPDGSNFTLKIRSTKLEDSAMYFCASSYRNTEAFFGQGTRLTVV.

The DNA of the CDR3 is TGTGCCAGCAGTGAAGAGGCGTGGGGCGGGACTGAAGCTTTCTTT. Translation gives CASSEEAWGGTEAFF. The gene calls are TRBV2 and TRBJ1-1; TRBD1 might be the D (5 bases). Trimming cost V 1 base and J 5 bases, with 14 bases left between them. Per the germline V gene, CDR1 is SNHLY and CDR2 is FYNNEI. The CDR3 is 15 residues long. Full variable domain (remainder filled in from reference TRBV2 and TRBJ1-1): EPEVTQTPSHQVTQMGQEVILRCVPISNHLYFYWYRQILGQKVEFLVSFYNNEISEKSEIFDDQFSVERPDGSNFTLKIRSTKLEDSAMYFCASSEEAWGGTEAFFGQGTRLTVV.

V and J are TRBV6-5 and TRBJ2-3; 7 nucleotides match TRBD2. CDR3 length: 15 residues. V lost 0 bases and J lost 1; bases outside the gene matches: 1. Per germline, CDR1 MNHEY and CDR2 SVGAGI. This CDR3 is CASSYSSGGTDTQYF. The CDR3 region has the DNA TGTGCCAGCAGTTACTCAAGCGGGGGCACAGATACGCAGTATTTT.

The gene calls are TRBV15 and TRBJ2-1; D ambiguous. The CDR3 consists of 15 residues. Trimming removed 0 bases from V and 15 bases from J, with 21 bases in between. Germline CDR1 reads LNHNV; CDR2 reads YYDKDF (reference sequence). CDR3 coding DNA: TGTGCCACCAGCAGAGATCCAGTGAAGCCCTCGACGTTGTTCTTC. Protein product: CATSRDPVKPSTLFF.

The J gene is TRBJ1-1, the V gene TRBV30, with D unclear. The V end lost 3 bases, the J end lost 7 bases, and 9 bases lay between the germline ends. Germline assignment: CDR1 GTSNPN and CDR2 SVGIG (reference sequence). The CDR3 sequence is 11 residues long. The CDR3 nucleotides read TGTGCCTGGAGCGGGGTGTTTGAAGCTTTCTTT. The encoded protein is CAWSGVFEAFF.

The genes are TRBV4-1 and TRBJ1-4; possibly TRBD1 for D (5 bases). The CDR3 has 15 residues. The germline gives CDR1 MGHRA, CDR2 YSYEKL. V lost 3 bases, J lost 11 bases, and 19 bases lay in between. The CDR3 DNA reads as TGCGCCAGCAGCCAGGAGACGGTTGGGGCGAGGAAACTGTTTTTT. The encoded protein is CASSQETVGARKLFF.

This chain uses TRBV2 with TRBJ1-4; D remains ambiguous. The CDR3 contains 16 residues. From germline, CDR1 is SNHLY and CDR2 FYNNEI. The V end was cut by 6 bases, the J end by 4 bases, with 18 bases between. The CDR3 DNA follows: TGTGCCAGCAGCCTTCTCCAGATTGACCTTAATGAAAAACTGTTTTTT. This codes for CASSLLQIDLNEKLFF.

This clone was seen only once. The rearrangement joins TRBV5-1 to TRBJ1-1; 7 bases match TRBD1. This CDR3 contains 14 residues. After removal of 0 bases from V and 11 bases from J, the junction contained 10 bases not matched to a gene. The V gene's germline CDR1 is SGHRS and CDR2 YFSETQ. CDR3 protein: CASSLVTGAVGAFF. In DNA, the CDR3 is TGCGCCAGCAGCTTGGTTACAGGGGCGGTAGGTGCTTTCTTT.

The chain carries TRBV11-2 and TRBJ1-3; TRBD1 might be the D (6 bases). The CDR3 sequence is 14 residues long. Germline V gene lookup returns CDR1 SGHAT and CDR2 FQNNGV. Trimming left V 2 bases short and J 3 bases short, with 8 bases between. The chain's CDR3 is CASSLPRGGNTIYF. The DNA of the CDR3 is TGTGCCAGCAGCTTACCCAGGGGTGGAAACACCATATATTTT.

J is TRBJ1-1 and V is TRBV6-5, with unresolved D. Germline CDR1 is MNHEY and CDR2 is SVGAGI. This CDR3 has 14 amino acids. V lost 2 bases, J lost 1 base, and 8 bases lay in between. The CDR3 nucleotides read TGTGCCAGCAGTTACGTTTTTGGGAACACTGAAGCTTTCTTT. Translating gives CASSYVFGNTEAFF.

This clone was observed a few times. The chain links TRBV30 to TRBJ2-1; no firm D call. CDR1 and CDR2 (germline): GTSNPN, SVGIG (reference sequence). This CDR3 spans 14 amino acids. Trimming took 0 bases from V and 7 from J, leaving 13 bases between them. CDR3 sequence reads: CAWSVLITQNEQFF. DNA for the CDR3: TGTGCCTGGAGTGTACTAATAACCCAGAATGAGCAGTTCTTC.

This clone was detected only a few times. Other DNA sequences of this sample code for an identical CDR3. The chain combines TRBV7-8 with TRBJ2-1; D not certain. Per germline, CDR1 SGHVS and CDR2 FQNEAQ. V was cut by 5 bases and J by 7 bases, with 9 bases left in between. CDR3 length: 12 residues. CDR3 DNA: TGTGCCAGCAGCCCCCTGGGGAATGAGCAGTTCTTC. This sequence encodes CASSPLGNEQFF.

The chain links TRBV5-4 to TRBJ1-1; unclear D gene. The CDR3 is 13 amino acids. The germline V gene encodes CDR1 SGHNT and CDR2 YYREEE (reference sequence). V shed 6 bases and J shed 1 base, with 10 bases lying between them. The CDR3 protein is CASMGFQNTEAFF. CDR3 nucleotide sequence: TGTGCCAGCATGGGATTTCAGAACACTGAAGCTTTCTTT.

The V and J genes are TRBV5-1 and TRBJ2-7; D assignment may be TRBD1 or TRBD2 (6 bases each). The CDR3 spans 15 residues. Germline V CDR1 and CDR2: SGHRS, YFSETQ. The V end lost 0 bases, the J end lost 6 bases, and 16 bases lay between the germline ends. Written as DNA, the CDR3 is TGCGCCAGCAGCTTGGACCTTCCCAGGGGAGGCGAGCAGTACTTC. Translating gives CASSLDLPRGGEQYF.

The chain employs TRBV2 and TRBJ2-2; D not resolved. The CDR3 spans 16 residues. Per the germline V gene, CDR1 is SNHLY and CDR2 is FYNNEI. The V end was cut by 1 base, the J end by 2 bases, with 11 bases between. The CDR3 is CASSEEATANTGELFF. The CDR3 bases are TGTGCCAGCAGTGAAGAAGCTACGGCCAACACCGGGGAGCTGTTTTTT.

The chain uses TRBV14 and TRBJ2-7; 8 bases line up with TRBD1. The CDR3 is 13 amino acids. V shed 4 bases and J 2 bases; nucleotides not matched to a gene: 1. Per the germline V gene, CDR1 is SGHDN and CDR2 is FVKESK. CDR3 region: CASSRQGTYEQYF. CDR3 in DNA: TGTGCCAGCAGCCGACAGGGGACCTACGAGCAGTACTTC.

This sequence joins TRBV6-1 and TRBJ2-1, with TRBD2 matching 10 bases. Germline CDR1 reads MNHNS; CDR2 reads SASEGT. This CDR3 has 17 amino acids. Trimming removed 2 bases from V and 0 bases from J; junction bases left unmatched: 4. CDR3 sequence reads: CASSERPSGGSYNEQFF. In DNA, the CDR3 is TGTGCCAGCAGTGAACGGCCTAGCGGGGGCTCCTACAATGAGCAGTTCTTC.

The gene calls are TRBV27 and TRBJ2-7; perhaps TRBD2 as D (5 bases). Germline loops: CDR1 MNHEY, CDR2 SMNVEV (reference sequence). This CDR3 has 14 amino acids. Trimming took off 8 bases at V and 7 bases at J, with 21 bases between the two ends. CDR3 nucleotide sequence: TGTGCCAGCGGGGAGAGGAGTCCTCCGGGGGAGCAGTACTTC. Amino acid sequence: CASGERSPPGEQYF.